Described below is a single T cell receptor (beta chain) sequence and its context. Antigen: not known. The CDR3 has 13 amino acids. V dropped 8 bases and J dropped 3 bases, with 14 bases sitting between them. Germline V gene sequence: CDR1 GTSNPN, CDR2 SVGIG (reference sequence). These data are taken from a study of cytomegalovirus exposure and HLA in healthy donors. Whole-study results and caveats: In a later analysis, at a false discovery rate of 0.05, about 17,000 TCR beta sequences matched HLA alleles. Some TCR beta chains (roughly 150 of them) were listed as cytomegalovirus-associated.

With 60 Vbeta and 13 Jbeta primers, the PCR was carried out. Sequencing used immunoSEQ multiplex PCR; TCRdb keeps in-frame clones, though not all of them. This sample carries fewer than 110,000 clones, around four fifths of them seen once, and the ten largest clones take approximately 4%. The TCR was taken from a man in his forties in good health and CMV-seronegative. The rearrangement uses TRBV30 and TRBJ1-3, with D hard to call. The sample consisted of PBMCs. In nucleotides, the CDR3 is TGTGCCCGCAAGGTGGGGAGTGGAAACACCATATATTTT. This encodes CARKVGSGNTIYF.